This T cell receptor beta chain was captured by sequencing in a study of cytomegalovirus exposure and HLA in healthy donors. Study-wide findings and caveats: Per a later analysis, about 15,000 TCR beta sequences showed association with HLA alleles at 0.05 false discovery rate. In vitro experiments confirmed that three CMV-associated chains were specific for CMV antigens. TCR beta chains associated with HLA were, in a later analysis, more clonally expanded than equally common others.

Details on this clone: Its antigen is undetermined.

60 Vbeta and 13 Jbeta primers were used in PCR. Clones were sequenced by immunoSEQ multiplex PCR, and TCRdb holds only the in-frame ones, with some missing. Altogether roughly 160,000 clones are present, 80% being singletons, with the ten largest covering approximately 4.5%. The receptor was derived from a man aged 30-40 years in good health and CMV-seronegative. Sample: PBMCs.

The CDR3 loop is CASSLAGEAADTQYF. The CDR3 coding sequence is TGTGCCAGCAGCTTGGCGGGAGAGGCCGCAGATACGCAGTATTTT. The chain uses TRBV5-4 and TRBJ2-3; perhaps TRBD2 as D (6 bases). Trimming took off 0 bases at V and 4 bases at J, with 12 bases between the two ends. The CDR3 loop spans 15 amino acids. The germline gives CDR1 SGHNT, CDR2 YYREEE (reference sequence).